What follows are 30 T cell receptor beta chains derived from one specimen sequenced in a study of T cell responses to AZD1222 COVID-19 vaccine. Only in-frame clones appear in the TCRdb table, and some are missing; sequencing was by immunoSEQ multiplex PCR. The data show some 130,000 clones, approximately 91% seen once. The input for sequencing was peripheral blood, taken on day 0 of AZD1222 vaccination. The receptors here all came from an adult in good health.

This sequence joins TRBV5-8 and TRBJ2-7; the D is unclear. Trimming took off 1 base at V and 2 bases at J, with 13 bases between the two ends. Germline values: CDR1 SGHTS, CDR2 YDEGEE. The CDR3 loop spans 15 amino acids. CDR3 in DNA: TGTGCCAGCAGCTTGACGGCAGCTCTAGCCTACGAGCAGTACTTC. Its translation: CASSLTAALAYEQYF. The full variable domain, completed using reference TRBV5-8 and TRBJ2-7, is EAGVTQSPTHLIKTRGQQATLRCSPISGHTSVYWYQQALGLGLQFLLWYDEGEERNRGNFPPRFSGRQFPNYSSELNVNALELEDSALYLCASSLTAALAYEQYFGPGTRLTVT.

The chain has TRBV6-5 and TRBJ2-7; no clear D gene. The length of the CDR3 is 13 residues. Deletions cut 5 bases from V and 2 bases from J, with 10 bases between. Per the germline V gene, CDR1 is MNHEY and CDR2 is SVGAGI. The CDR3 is CASSIPGTYEQYF. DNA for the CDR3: TGTGCCAGCAGTATTCCAGGTACCTACGAGCAGTACTTC.

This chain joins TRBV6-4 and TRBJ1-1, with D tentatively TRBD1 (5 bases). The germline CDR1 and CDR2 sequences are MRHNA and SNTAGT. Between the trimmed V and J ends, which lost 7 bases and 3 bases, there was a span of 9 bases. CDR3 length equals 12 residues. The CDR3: CASTLGDTEAFF. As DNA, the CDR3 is TGTGCCAGCACCCTAGGGGACACTGAAGCTTTCTTT.

The DNA for the CDR3 is TGTGCCACCAGCAGTCCCTCCGGGACTAGCGGGGGGGCCTACGAGCAGTACTTC. Translation gives CATSSPSGTSGGAYEQYF. The chain couples TRBV15 to TRBJ2-7; 16 bases map to TRBD2. CDR1 LNHNV and CDR2 YYDKDF come from the germline V gene (reference sequence). V dropped 3 bases and J dropped 2; count of bases not matched to a gene: 7. The CDR3 extends over 18 amino acids.

The CDR3 spells CASSLQGANEAFF. CDR3 in DNA: TGTGCCAGTAGTCTACAGGGGGCGAATGAAGCTTTCTTT. The chain couples TRBV19 to TRBJ1-1; 9 nucleotides agree with TRBD1. V gave up 5 bases and J gave up 7 bases; unmatched junction bases: 5. The CDR3 runs 13 residues. Germline V gene lookup returns CDR1 LNHDA and CDR2 SQIVND (reference sequence).

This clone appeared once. DNA for the CDR3: TGTGCCAGCAGTTTACGCGGAGCCTACGAGCAGTACTTC. Translating it yields CASSLRGAYEQYF. The genes are TRBV27 and TRBJ2-7; D is undetermined. Trimming shortened V by 2 bases and J by 2 bases, and 7 bases separated the two germline ends. From germline, CDR1 is MNHEY and CDR2 SMNVEV (reference sequence). The CDR3 consists of 13 residues.

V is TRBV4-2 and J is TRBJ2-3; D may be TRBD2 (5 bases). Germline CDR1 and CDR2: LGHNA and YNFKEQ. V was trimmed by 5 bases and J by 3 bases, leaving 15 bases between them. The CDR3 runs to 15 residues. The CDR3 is CASSGVGSATDTQYF. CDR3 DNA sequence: TGTGCCAGCAGCGGGGTCGGTAGCGCTACAGATACGCAGTATTTT.

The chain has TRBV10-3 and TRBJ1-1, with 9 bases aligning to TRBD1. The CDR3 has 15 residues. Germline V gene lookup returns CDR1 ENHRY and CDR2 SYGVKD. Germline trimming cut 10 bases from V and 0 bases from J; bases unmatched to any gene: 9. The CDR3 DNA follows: TGTGCCACTTACGACAGGGGGGACTTGAACACTGAAGCTTTCTTT. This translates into CATYDRGDLNTEAFF.

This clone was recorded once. In DNA, the CDR3 is TGCGCCAGCAGCAACCCAACGACAGGGGATACTGAAGCTTTCTTT. This sequence encodes CASSNPTTGDTEAFF. The rearrangement joins TRBV5-1 to TRBJ1-1; 8 bases line up with TRBD1. The CDR3 length is 15 residues. Germline V CDR1 and CDR2: SGHRS, YFSETQ. V lost 4 bases to trimming and J lost 5 bases; unmatched junction nucleotides: 10.

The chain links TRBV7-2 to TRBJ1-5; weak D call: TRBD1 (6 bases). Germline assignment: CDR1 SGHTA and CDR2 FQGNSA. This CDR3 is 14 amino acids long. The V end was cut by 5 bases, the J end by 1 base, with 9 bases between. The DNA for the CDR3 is TGTGCCAGCAGCCGTACAGGGAGCAATCAGCCCCAGCATTTT. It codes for CASSRTGSNQPQHF.

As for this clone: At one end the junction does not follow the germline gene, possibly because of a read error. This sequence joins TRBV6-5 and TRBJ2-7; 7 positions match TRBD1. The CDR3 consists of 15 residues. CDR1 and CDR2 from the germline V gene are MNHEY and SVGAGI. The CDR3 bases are TGTGCCAGCAGCTACTTACAGGGGTTCTCCTACGAGCAGTACTTC. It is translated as CASSYLQGFSYEQYF.

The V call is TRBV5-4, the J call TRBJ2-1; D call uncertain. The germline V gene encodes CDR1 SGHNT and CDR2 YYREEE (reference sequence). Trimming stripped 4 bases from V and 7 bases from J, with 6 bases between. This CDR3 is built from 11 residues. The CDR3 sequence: CASSLSNEQFF. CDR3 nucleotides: TGTGCCAGCAGCCTTAGTAATGAGCAGTTCTTC.

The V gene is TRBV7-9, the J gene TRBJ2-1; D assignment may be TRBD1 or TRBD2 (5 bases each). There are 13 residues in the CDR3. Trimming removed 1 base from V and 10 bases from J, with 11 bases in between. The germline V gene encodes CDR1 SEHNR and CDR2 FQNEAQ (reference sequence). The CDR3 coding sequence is TGTGCCAGCAGCTTAGTACGTGGGGGAGAGCAGTTCTTC. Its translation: CASSLVRGGEQFF.

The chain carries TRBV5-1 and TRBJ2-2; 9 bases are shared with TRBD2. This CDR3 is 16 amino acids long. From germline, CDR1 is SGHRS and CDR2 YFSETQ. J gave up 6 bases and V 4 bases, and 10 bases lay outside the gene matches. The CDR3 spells CASSGLARGGSGELFF. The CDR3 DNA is TGCGCCAGCAGCGGTCTTGCGCGGGGGGGCTCCGGGGAGCTGTTTTTT.

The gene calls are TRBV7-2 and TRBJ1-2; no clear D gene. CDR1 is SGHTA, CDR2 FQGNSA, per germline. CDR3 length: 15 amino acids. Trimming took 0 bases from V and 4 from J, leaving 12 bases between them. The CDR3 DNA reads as TGTGCCAGCAGCTTAGCTAACAGCCGGGGCTATGGCTACACCTTC. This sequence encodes CASSLANSRGYGYTF.

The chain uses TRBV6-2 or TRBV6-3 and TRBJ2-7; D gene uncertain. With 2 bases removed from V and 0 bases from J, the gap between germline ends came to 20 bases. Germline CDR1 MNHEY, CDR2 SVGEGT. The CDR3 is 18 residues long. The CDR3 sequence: CASSYATPLKWSSYEQYF. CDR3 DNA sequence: TGTGCCAGCAGTTACGCAACCCCTTTGAAATGGAGCTCCTACGAGCAGTACTTC.

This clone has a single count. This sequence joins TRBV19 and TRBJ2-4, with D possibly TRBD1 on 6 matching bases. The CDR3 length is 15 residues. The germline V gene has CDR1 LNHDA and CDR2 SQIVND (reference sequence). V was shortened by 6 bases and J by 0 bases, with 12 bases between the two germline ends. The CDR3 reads CASSQRTVAKNIQYF. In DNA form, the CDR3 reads TGTGCCAGTAGCCAGAGGACAGTAGCCAAAAACATTCAGTACTTC.

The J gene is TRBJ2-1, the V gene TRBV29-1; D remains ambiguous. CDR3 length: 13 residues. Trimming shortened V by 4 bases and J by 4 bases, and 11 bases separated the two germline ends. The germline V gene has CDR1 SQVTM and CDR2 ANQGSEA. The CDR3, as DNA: TGCAGCGTTGCCCTAACTATGTACAATGAGCAGTTCTTC. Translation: CSVALTMYNEQFF.

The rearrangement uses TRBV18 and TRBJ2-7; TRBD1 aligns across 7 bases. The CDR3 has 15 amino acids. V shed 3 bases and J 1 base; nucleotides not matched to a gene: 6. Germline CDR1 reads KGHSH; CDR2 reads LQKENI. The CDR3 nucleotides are TGTGCCAGCTCACCTTGGACAGGCCATTCCTACGAGCAGTACTTC. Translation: CASSPWTGHSYEQYF.

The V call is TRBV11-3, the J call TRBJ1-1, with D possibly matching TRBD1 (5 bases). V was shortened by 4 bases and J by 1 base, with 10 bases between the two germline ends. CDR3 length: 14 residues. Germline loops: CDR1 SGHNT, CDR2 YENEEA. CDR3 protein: CASSSQGENTEAFF. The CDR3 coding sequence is TGTGCCAGCAGCTCCCAAGGGGAGAACACTGAAGCTTTCTTT.

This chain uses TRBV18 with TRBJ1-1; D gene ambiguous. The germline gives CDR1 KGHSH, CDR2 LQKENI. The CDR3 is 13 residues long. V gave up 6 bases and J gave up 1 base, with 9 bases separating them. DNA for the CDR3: TGTGCCAGCTCTCCGGACCCGAACACTGAAGCTTTCTTT. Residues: CASSPDPNTEAFF.

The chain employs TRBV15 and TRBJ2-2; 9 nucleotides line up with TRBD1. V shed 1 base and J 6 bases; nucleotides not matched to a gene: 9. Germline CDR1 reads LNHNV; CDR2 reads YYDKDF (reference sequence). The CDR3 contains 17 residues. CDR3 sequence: CATSRVRDRVFPGELFF. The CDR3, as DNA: TGTGCCACCAGCAGAGTCCGGGACAGGGTTTTTCCCGGGGAGCTGTTTTTT.

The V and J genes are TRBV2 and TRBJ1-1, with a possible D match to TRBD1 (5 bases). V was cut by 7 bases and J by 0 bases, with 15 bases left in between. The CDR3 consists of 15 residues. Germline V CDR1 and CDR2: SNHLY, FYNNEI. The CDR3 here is CASIDWWDLNTEAFF. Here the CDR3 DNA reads TGTGCCAGCATCGACTGGTGGGACTTGAACACTGAAGCTTTCTTT.

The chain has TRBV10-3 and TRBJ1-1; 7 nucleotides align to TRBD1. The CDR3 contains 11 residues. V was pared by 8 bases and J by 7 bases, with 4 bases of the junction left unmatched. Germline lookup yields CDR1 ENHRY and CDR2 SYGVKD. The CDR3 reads CAISGGIEAFF. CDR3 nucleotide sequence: TGTGCCATCTCAGGGGGGATTGAAGCTTTCTTT.

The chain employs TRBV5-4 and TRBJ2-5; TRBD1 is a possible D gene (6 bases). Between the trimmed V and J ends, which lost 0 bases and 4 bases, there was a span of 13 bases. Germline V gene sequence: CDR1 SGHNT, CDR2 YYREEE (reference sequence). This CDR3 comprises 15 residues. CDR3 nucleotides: TGTGCCAGCAGCTTGGAACTGCTAGGGGGAGAGACCCAGTACTTC. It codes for CASSLELLGGETQYF.

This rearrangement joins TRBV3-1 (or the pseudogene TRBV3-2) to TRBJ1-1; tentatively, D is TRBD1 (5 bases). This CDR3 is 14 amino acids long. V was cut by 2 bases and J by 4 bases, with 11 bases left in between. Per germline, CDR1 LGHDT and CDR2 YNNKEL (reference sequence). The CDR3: CASSQRRGGTEAFF. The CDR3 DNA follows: TGTGCCAGCAGCCAACGGCGGGGGGGCACTGAAGCTTTCTTT.

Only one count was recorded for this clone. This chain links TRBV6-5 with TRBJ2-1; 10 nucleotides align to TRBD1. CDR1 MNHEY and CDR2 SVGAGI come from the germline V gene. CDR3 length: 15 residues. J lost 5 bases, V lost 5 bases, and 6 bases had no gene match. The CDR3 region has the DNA TGTGCCAGCAGTCCCGGGACAGGGGCCAACAATGAGCAGTTCTTC. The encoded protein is CASSPGTGANNEQFF.

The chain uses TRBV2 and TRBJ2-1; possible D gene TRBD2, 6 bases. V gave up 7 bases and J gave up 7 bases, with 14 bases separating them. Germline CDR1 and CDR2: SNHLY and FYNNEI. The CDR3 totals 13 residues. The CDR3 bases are TGTGCCAGCAAAGAGGGTCGGGGGAATGAGCAGTTCTTC. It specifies CASKEGRGNEQFF. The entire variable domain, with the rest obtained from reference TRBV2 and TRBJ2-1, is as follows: EPEVTQTPSHQVTQMGQEVILRCVPISNHLYFYWYRQILGQKVEFLVSFYNNEISEKSEIFDDQFSVERPDGSNFTLKIRSTKLEDSAMYFCASKEGRGNEQFFGPGTRLTVL.

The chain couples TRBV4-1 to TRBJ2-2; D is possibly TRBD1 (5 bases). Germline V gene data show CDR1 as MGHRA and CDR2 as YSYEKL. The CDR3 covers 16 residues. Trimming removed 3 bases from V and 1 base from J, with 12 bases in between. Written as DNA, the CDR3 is TGCGCCAGCAGCCATCCCTTGGACAAGAACACCGGGGAGCTGTTTTTT. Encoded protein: CASSHPLDKNTGELFF.

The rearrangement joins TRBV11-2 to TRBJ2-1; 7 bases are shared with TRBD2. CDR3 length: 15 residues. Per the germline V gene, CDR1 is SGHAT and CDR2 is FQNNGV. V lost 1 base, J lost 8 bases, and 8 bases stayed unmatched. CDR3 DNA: TGTGCCAGCAGCTTAGCGGGGAGGGGCGGGGATGAGCAGTTCTTC. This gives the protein CASSLAGRGGDEQFF.